These 27 T cell receptor beta chains originate from one sample sequenced in a study of beta chain features in type 1 diabetes. The authors reverse transcribed all of the isolated RNA, so sequencing captured expressed TCRB transcripts. Profiling relied on immunoSEQ multiplex PCR, and the TCRdb table lists in-frame clones only, not all of them. The sample has 310,000 or so clones, 6.5% to 10% seen once. Sequences were obtained from central memory CD4+ T cells from blood. All receptors come from a woman aged 18-29 years in good health.

This clone turned up a few times. This chain joins TRBV6-5 and TRBJ2-1; the D gene could be TRBD1 or TRBD2 (6 bases each). The CDR3 has 13 amino acids. The germline V gene has CDR1 MNHEY and CDR2 SVGAGI. V lost 6 bases, J lost 3 bases, and 9 bases lay in between. The CDR3 nucleotides read TGTGCCAGCAGCAGGGGACTCTACAATGAGCAGTTCTTC. This gives the protein CASSRGLYNEQFF.

This sequence joins TRBV7-9 and TRBJ2-7; no clear D. The CDR3 length is 14 residues. Germline values: CDR1 SEHNR, CDR2 FQNEAQ (reference sequence). With 5 bases removed from V and 5 bases from J, the gap between germline ends came to 16 bases. The CDR3 is CASSRLARGHEQYF. CDR3 bases: TGTGCCAGCAGCCGACTCGCTCGTGGCCACGAGCAGTACTTC.

This clone was recorded at least ten times. The chain combines TRBV11-2 with TRBJ2-7, with D possibly being TRBD1 (5 bases). CDR1 and CDR2 from the germline V gene are SGHAT and FQNNGV. This CDR3 has 13 amino acids. V was shortened by 3 bases and J by 7 bases, with 13 bases between the two germline ends. The CDR3 region is CASSFSGALEQYF. For the CDR3, the DNA is TGTGCCAGCAGCTTTTCTGGGGCTTTGGAGCAGTACTTC.

On this clone: This CDR3 is also generated by other DNA sequences in the sample. The chain joins TRBV5-4 to TRBJ2-3, with 7 nucleotides matching TRBD1. V trimming: 0 bases; J trimming: 3 bases; junction bases outside the gene matches: 1. CDR3 length equals 14 residues. The germline CDR1 and CDR2 sequences are SGHNT and YYREEE (reference sequence). CDR3 residues: CASSLDRGTDTQYF. CDR3 DNA sequence: TGTGCCAGCAGCTTGGACAGGGGAACAGATACGCAGTATTTT. The full variable domain, in which reference TRBV5-4 and TRBJ2-3 provide the parts outside the CDR3, is ETGVTQSPTHLIKTRGQQVTLRCSSQSGHNTVSWYQQALGQGPQFIFQYYREEENGRGNFPPRFSGLQFPNYSSELNVNALELDDSALYLCASSLDRGTDTQYFGPGTRLTVL.

This sequence joins TRBV5-5 and TRBJ2-3; D may be TRBD2 (7 bases). V shed 4 bases and J shed 2 bases, with 14 bases lying between them. Per the germline V gene, CDR1 is SGHKS and CDR2 is YYEKEE (reference sequence). The CDR3 runs 15 residues. CDR3 DNA: TGTGCCAGCAGCGGCCCCCGGGGGGCCACAGATACGCAGTATTTT. Translated: CASSGPRGATDTQYF.

This clone was picked up a small number of times. The rearrangement uses TRBV7-2 and TRBJ2-3, with no clear D. From germline, CDR1 is SGHTA and CDR2 FQGNSA. V shed 5 bases and J shed 2 bases, with 11 bases lying between them. This CDR3 has 14 amino acids. CDR3 residues: CASSQRTLTDTQYF. The CDR3 nucleotides read TGTGCCAGCAGCCAAAGGACCCTCACAGATACGCAGTATTTT.

In its sample, this clone was seen a few times. This sequence joins TRBV7-6 and TRBJ2-7; 7 bases agree with TRBD1. The CDR3 runs to 13 residues. Per the germline V gene, CDR1 is SGHVS and CDR2 is FNYEAQ. V dropped 7 bases and J dropped 6; count of bases not matched to a gene: 9. The CDR3 sequence is CASTQGVNGEQYF. The CDR3 region has the DNA TGTGCCAGCACCCAGGGGGTTAATGGCGAGCAGTACTTC.

Only a few counts were recorded for this clone. The rearrangement joins TRBV4-3 to TRBJ2-2; 9 positions match TRBD2. This CDR3 is built from 15 residues. V gave up 5 bases and J gave up 6 bases; unmatched junction bases: 7. CDR1 LGHNA and CDR2 YSLEER come from the germline V gene. CDR3 sequence reads: CASSGEAGGPGELFF. CDR3 DNA sequence: TGCGCCAGCAGCGGGGAGGCGGGAGGGCCCGGGGAGCTGTTTTTT.

This rearrangement joins TRBV27 to TRBJ1-5; 7 bases map to TRBD1. The CDR3 length is 14 residues. Germline CDR1 MNHEY, CDR2 SMNVEV (reference sequence). J lost 5 bases, V lost 5 bases, and 6 bases had no gene match. The CDR3 DNA is TGTGCCAGCAGTCGGGACAGTAAATATCAGCCCCAGCATTTT. This encodes CASSRDSKYQPQHF.

This clone was seen only a few times. The V and J genes are TRBV5-6 and TRBJ2-1; D call uncertain. The germline V gene encodes CDR1 SGHDT and CDR2 YYEEEE. The CDR3 extends over 11 amino acids. V gave up 0 bases and J gave up 9 bases, with 4 bases separating them. The CDR3 loop reads CASSLVFEQFF. In DNA form, the CDR3 reads TGTGCCAGCAGCTTGGTTTTTGAGCAGTTCTTC.

The chain couples TRBV7-2 to TRBJ2-1; 10 positions agree with TRBD1. V was pared by 8 bases and J by 7 bases, with 8 bases of the junction left unmatched. Germline lookup yields CDR1 SGHTA and CDR2 FQGNSA. CDR3 length equals 14 residues. The CDR3, as DNA: TGTGCCAGCTCACCGGGACAGGGGAGGAATGAGCAGTTCTTC. Amino acids: CASSPGQGRNEQFF. The full variable domain, completed using reference TRBV7-2 and TRBJ2-1, is GAGVSQSPSNKVTEKGKDVELRCDPISGHTALYWYRQSLGQGLEFLIYFQGNSAPDKSGLPSDRFSAERTGGSVSTLTIQRTQQEDSAVYLCASSPGQGRNEQFFGPGTRLTVL.

The table lists this clone with a few counts. The chain recombines TRBV29-1 with TRBJ1-3; no clear D. The germline V gene encodes CDR1 SQVTM and CDR2 ANQGSEA. This CDR3 region has 13 residues. The V and J ends lost 4 bases and 2 bases respectively, with 9 bases between them. Written as DNA, the CDR3 is TGCAGCGTTGGATCGACAACTGGAAACACCATATATTTT. The encoded protein is CSVGSTTGNTIYF.

The chain combines TRBV5-6 with TRBJ2-5; D possibly corresponds to TRBD1 (6 bases). This CDR3 spans 14 amino acids. Germline loops: CDR1 SGHDT, CDR2 YYEEEE. The ends were cut back, 4 bases at V and 1 base at J, with 11 bases in the middle. The chain's CDR3 is CASSPGTLQETQYF. Here the CDR3 DNA reads TGTGCCAGCAGCCCAGGGACACTCCAAGAGACCCAGTACTTC.

V is TRBV15 and J is TRBJ1-1; 7 bases match TRBD1. In germline, CDR1 is LNHNV, CDR2 YYDKDF (reference sequence). The V and J ends lost 1 base and 1 base, in that order; junction bases with no gene match: 6. CDR3 length: 16 residues. Here the CDR3 DNA reads TGTGCCACCAGCAGAGTTAAGGGGGCTGGGAACACTGAAGCTTTCTTT. Translation: CATSRVKGAGNTEAFF. Based on the CDR3 plus reference TRBV15 and TRBJ1-1, the full variable domain is DAMVIQNPRYQVTQFGKPVTLSCSQTLNHNVMYWYQQKSSQAPKLLFHYYDKDFNNEADTPDNFQSRRPNTSFCFLDIRSPGLGDTAMYLCATSRVKGAGNTEAFFGQGTRLTVV.

The chain combines TRBV28 with TRBJ2-6, with TRBD2 identical over 9 bases. Germline V gene sequence: CDR1 MDHEN, CDR2 SYDVKM. V lost 6 bases to trimming and J lost 3 bases; unmatched junction nucleotides: 12. The CDR3 is 18 amino acids. The CDR3 reads CASSQGAGGPSGANVLTF. The CDR3 nucleotides are TGTGCCAGCAGCCAGGGCGCGGGAGGGCCAAGTGGGGCCAACGTCCTGACTTTC.

This chain uses TRBV4-3 with TRBJ2-5; 8 positions agree with TRBD2. The CDR3 has 18 residues. CDR1 LGHNA and CDR2 YSLEER come from the germline V gene. The junction had 14 bases not matched to a gene; V was cut back by 0 bases and J by 5 bases. DNA for the CDR3: TGCGCCAGCAGCCAAGATCGGGGGGTGAACGGACTAGCTGAGACCCAGTACTTC. This sequence encodes CASSQDRGVNGLAETQYF.

This clone was seen more than once but under ten times. This chain links TRBV25-1 with TRBJ2-7, with D possibly matching TRBD1 (5 bases). The CDR3 spans 13 residues. Germline lookup yields CDR1 MGHDK and CDR2 SYGVNS. Trimming cost V 4 bases and J 7 bases, with 14 bases left between them. The CDR3 DNA sequence: TGTGCCAGCAGTGGGACAATGACGACGGAGCAGTACTTC. This codes for CASSGTMTTEQYF.

The chain couples TRBV15 to TRBJ2-3; D is possibly TRBD2 (5 bases). Deletions cut 2 bases from V and 8 bases from J, with 11 bases between. CDR1 and CDR2 (germline): LNHNV, YYDKDF (reference sequence). The length of the CDR3 is 13 residues. CDR3 sequence: CATSRSRSGTQYF. The DNA of the CDR3 is TGTGCCACCAGCAGATCTAGAAGCGGTACGCAGTATTTT.

Of note for this clone: A much larger clonotype is one base distant, so this may be a read error. This chain joins TRBV28 and TRBJ1-2; weak D call: TRBD1 (5 bases). CDR1 MDHEN and CDR2 SYDVKM come from the germline V gene. With 3 bases removed from V and 3 bases from J, the gap between germline ends came to 8 bases. The length of the CDR3 is 13 residues. CDR3 nucleotides: TGTGCCAGCAGTTTGGGACGGGACTATGGCTACACCTTC. It translates to CASSLGRDYGYTF.

In nucleotides, the CDR3 is TGCGCCAGCAGCCAAGATGGGGTAGCGGGGGGGAAGACTCACAATGAGCAGTTCTTC. Encoded protein: CASSQDGVAGGKTHNEQFF. The J gene is TRBJ2-1, the V gene TRBV4-3, with 11 positions matching TRBD2. Per the germline V gene, CDR1 is LGHNA and CDR2 is YSLEER. CDR3 size: 19 residues. The ends lost 0 bases at V and 5 bases at J; junction bases unmatched: 12.

This clone was observed a handful of times. The rearrangement uses TRBV10-3 and TRBJ1-1, with D hard to call. The CDR3 is 17 residues long. CDR1 is ENHRY and CDR2 is SYGVKD in the germline V gene. Trimming took off 4 bases at V and 0 bases at J, with 18 bases between the two ends. The DNA for the CDR3 is TGTGCCATCAGTGGAGGCCCGACTGGGGTCATGAACACTGAAGCTTTCTTT. This gives the protein CAISGGPTGVMNTEAFF.

This clone showed up just a few times. The chain carries TRBV7-3 and TRBJ2-7; 8 bases map to TRBD2. CDR1 is SGHTA and CDR2 is FQGTGA in the germline V gene. CDR3 length equals 15 residues. V gave up 2 bases and J gave up 2 bases; unmatched junction bases: 5. This CDR3 reads CASSLQAGATYEQYF. CDR3 DNA sequence: TGTGCCAGCAGCTTACAAGCGGGAGCCACCTACGAGCAGTACTTC.

The genes are TRBV28 and TRBJ2-7; D is uncertain. Per germline, CDR1 MDHEN and CDR2 SYDVKM. The CDR3 sequence is 11 residues long. V lost 7 bases and J lost 5, with 9 bases in between. Written as DNA, the CDR3 is TGTGCCAGCATGGGTCGCGACGAGCAGTACTTC. Translating gives CASMGRDEQYF.

There are a few counts of this clone. The CDR3 DNA sequence: TGTGCCAGCAGCCCGGGAGGGCCAAGCTCCTACAATGAGCAGTTCTTC. Its translation: CASSPGGPSSYNEQFF. The chain uses TRBV7-9 and TRBJ2-1; 8 bases fit TRBD2. CDR1 and CDR2 from the germline V gene are SEHNR and FQNEAQ (reference sequence). This CDR3 spans 16 amino acids. V gave up 5 bases and J gave up 0 bases; unmatched junction bases: 6.

This clone appeared a few times. The chain couples TRBV11-2 to TRBJ2-4; D is unresolved. CDR1 and CDR2 (germline): SGHAT, FQNNGV. V lost 5 bases and J 3 bases, leaving 14 bases between the germline ends. The CDR3 has 15 amino acids. CDR3 sequence: CASSPIRSGKNIQYF. The CDR3 DNA sequence: TGTGCCAGCAGCCCAATCAGGTCCGGCAAAAACATTCAGTACTTC.

In this sample, this clone turned up a few times. The rearrangement joins TRBV27 to TRBJ1-2; 10 nucleotides align to TRBD1. V was pared by 5 bases and J by 8 bases, with 11 bases of the junction left unmatched. Germline V lookup: CDR1 MNHEY, CDR2 SMNVEV (reference sequence). The CDR3 is 15 amino acids. The CDR3 loop is CASSHRDRGVEGYTF. The CDR3 DNA is TGTGCCAGCAGTCACCGGGACAGGGGTGTAGAGGGCTACACCTTC.

This clone was seen a handful of times. This sequence joins TRBV19 and TRBJ1-1; tentatively, D is TRBD1 (6 bases). Trimming removed 2 bases from V and 5 bases from J, with 9 bases in between. The CDR3 length is 13 residues. The germline V gene encodes CDR1 LNHDA and CDR2 SQIVND (reference sequence). This chain's CDR3 is CASSISGATEAFF. The CDR3 DNA sequence: TGTGCCAGTAGTATATCGGGGGCAACTGAAGCTTTCTTT.